These 8 T cell receptor beta chains were sequenced from one sample in a study of T cells expressing NK-cell markers. After re-calling the 5' RACE reads, TCRdb lists one entry per CDR3 protein, DNA absent. The ten most abundant clones cover 3.5% to 5% of a sample with hundreds of thousands of distinct CDR3 sequences. The specimen sequenced was blood T cells: a sorted CD56 or NKG2C T cell subset, CD4+ or CD8+ T cells, or bulk PBMC T cells (not recorded which). Receptor source: a woman aged 18 to 69 in good health.

The V call is TRBV7-8, the J call TRBJ2-7. The CDR3 spans 15 residues. Germline loops: CDR1 SGHVS, CDR2 FQNEAQ. The CDR3 reads CASSLNGLGSYEQYF.

CDR3 in amino acids: CAWSFSHNYGYTF. This chain uses TRBV30 with TRBJ1-2. The V gene's germline CDR1 is GTSNPN and CDR2 SVGIG (reference sequence). The CDR3 is made up of 13 amino acids.

The V call is TRBV29-1, the J call TRBJ2-5; TCRdb calls TRBD1, which cannot be checked without DNA. The CDR3 runs to 12 residues. Germline V gene data show CDR1 as SQVTM and CDR2 as ANQGSEA. The CDR3: CSGTRTQETQYF.

This sequence joins TRBV7-3 and TRBJ2-2. The CDR3 is 13 residues long. Germline V gene sequence: CDR1 SGHTA, CDR2 FQGTGA. The CDR3 protein is CASSTPNTGELFF. The full variable domain, its missing parts supplied by reference TRBV7-3 and TRBJ2-2, is GAGVSQTPSNKVTEKGKYVELRCDPISGHTALYWYRQSLGQGPEFLIYFQGTGAADDSGLPNDRFFAVRPEGSVSTLKIQRTERGDSAVYLCASSTPNTGELFFGEGSRLTVL.

This sequence joins TRBV11-1 and TRBJ2-7; without DNA, the TCRdb call of TRBD1 cannot be checked. This CDR3 has 13 amino acids. CDR1 SGHAT and CDR2 FQDESV come from the germline V gene (reference sequence). CDR3 sequence reads: CASRTGLQYEQYF.

The chain combines TRBV4-2 with TRBJ2-1; TCRdb reports TRBD2, a call that lacks DNA to check it against. The CDR3 is 15 residues long. Germline CDR1 is LGHNA and CDR2 is YNFKEQ. CDR3 sequence reads: CASSQASGSYNEQFF.

The chain recombines TRBV20-1 with TRBJ1-1; absent DNA, TCRdb's TRBD1 call cannot be checked. CDR3 length: 14 residues. Per the germline V gene, CDR1 is DFQATT and CDR2 is SNEGSKA (reference sequence). CDR3 amino acids: CSARQGRLNTEAFF.

V and J are TRBV6-1 and TRBJ2-4; absent DNA, TCRdb's TRBD2 call cannot be checked. The CDR3 loop spans 13 amino acids. Germline lookup yields CDR1 MNHNS and CDR2 SASEGT. This CDR3 is CAKTRLAKNIQYF.